This TCR beta chain was retrieved from a study of CD8 T cells in ankylosing spondylitis (dated by TCRdb to 2016 to 2017). At the level of the whole study: The study profiled T cell receptor beta repertoires in healthy donors and ankylosing spondylitis patients to find disease-linked TCR variants. The full study cohort comprised 25 ankylosing spondylitis patients and 110 or so healthy donors. Peripheral blood samples were taken, and synovial fluid was additionally collected from ankylosing spondylitis patients.

General findings and caveats noted by the study authors: Some of the motif variants had been reported before in the synovial fluid and blood of reactive arthritis patients, a finding that suggests common disease-initiation mechanisms. A TCR beta motif made up of seven or eight highly homologous amino acid variants appeared to be characteristic of blood from ankylosing spondylitis patients. The disease-linked clones had a CD8+ phenotype and were found at relatively low frequencies in peripheral blood. Significant enrichment of the disease-linked clones was reported in matched synovial fluid samples from ankylosing spondylitis patients.

Synovial fluid samples and blood samples obtained from the same ankylosing spondylitis patients were matched. This sample was sequenced with an Illumina HiSeq 2500. TCR beta libraries were prepared by quantitative 5'-RACE with molecular barcodes. In the authors' own workflow: Disease-linked TCR variants were identified with a new computational method built on a probabilistic model of VDJ rearrangement. Through fastp at Q25 and MiXCR, TCRdb rebuilt clones from the public reads, retaining in-frame beta chains. Each CDR3 protein gets just one entry, which takes the most common genes and DNA from the rows behind it. TCRdb's processing, not the authors', yielded these V and J calls. For this sample there are around 150,000 distinct CDR3 sequences; around 45% appear just once. The ten largest clones add up to over 12% of the sample. For this clonotype: Which antigen it targets is not known. No base quality information exists; no much larger clone differs at one position.

This sequence was found in a male donor with ankylosing spondylitis. Input material: synovial fluid, either unsorted or a sorted T cell fraction (not recorded which).

The nucleotides are TGTGCCAGCAGTCAGGGATTTAATAAACGGGGCCCTGAAGCTTTCTTT. This codes for CASSQGFNKRGPEAFF. The chain is made from TRBV12-3 or TRBV12-4 and TRBJ1-1, and the D gene may be TRBD1, 5 bases matching. The junction shows trimming of 5 bases on V and 6 bases on J, plus 22 bases between the germline ends. Reading from cysteine to phenylalanine, the CDR3 counts 16 amino acids. This entry keeps only the CDR3 DNA: 48 bases, framed from base 1.